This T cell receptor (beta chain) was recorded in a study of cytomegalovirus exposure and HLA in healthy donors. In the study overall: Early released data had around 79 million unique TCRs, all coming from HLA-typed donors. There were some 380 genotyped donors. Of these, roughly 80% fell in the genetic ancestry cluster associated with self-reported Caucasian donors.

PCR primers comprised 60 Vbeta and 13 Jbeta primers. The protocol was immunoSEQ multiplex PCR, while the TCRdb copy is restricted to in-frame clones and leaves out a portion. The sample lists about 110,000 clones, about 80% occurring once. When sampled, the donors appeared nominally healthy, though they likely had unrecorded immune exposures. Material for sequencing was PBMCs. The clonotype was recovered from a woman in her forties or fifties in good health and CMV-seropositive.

The chain's CDR3 is CASGAKLSTDTQYF. The CDR3 region has the DNA TGTGCCAGCGGAGCCAAGTTAAGCACAGATACGCAGTATTTT. The V call is TRBV7-2, the J call TRBJ2-3; D ambiguous. Germline V gives CDR1 SGHTA, CDR2 FQGNSA. CDR3 size: 14 residues. V gave up 8 bases and J gave up 0 bases, with 12 bases separating them.